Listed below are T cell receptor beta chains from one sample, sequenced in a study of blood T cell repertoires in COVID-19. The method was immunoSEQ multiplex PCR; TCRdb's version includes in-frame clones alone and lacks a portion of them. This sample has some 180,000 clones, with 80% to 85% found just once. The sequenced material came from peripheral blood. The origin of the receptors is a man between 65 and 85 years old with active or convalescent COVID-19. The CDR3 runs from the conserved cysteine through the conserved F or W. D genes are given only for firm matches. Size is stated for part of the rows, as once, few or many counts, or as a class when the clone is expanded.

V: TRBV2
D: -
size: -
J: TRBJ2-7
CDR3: CAKRTSKGVTYEQYF
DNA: TGTGCCAAGAGAACTAGCAAGGGAGTAACCTACGAGCAGTACTTC

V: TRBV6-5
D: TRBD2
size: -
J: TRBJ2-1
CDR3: CASSYTSGRYNEQFF
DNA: TGTGCCAGCAGTTATACTAGCGGGAGGTACAATGAGCAGTTCTTC

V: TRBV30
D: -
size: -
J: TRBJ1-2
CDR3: CAWSVQGRGYGYTF
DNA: TGTGCCTGGAGTGTACAGGGACGCGGCTATGGCTACACCTTC

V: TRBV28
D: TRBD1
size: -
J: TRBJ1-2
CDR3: CASSFGGQVGGYTF
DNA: TGTGCCAGCAGTTTTGGGGGACAGGTCGGTGGCTACACCTTC

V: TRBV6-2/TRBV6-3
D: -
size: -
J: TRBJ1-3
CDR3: CASSYETPASGNTIYF
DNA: TGTGCCAGCAGTTACGAGACACCTGCCTCTGGAAACACCATATATTTT

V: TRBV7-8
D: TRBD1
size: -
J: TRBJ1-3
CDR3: CASSLVSRQGVHSSGNTIYF
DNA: TGTGCCAGCAGCTTAGTAAGCCGACAGGGGGTTCACAGCTCTGGAAACACCATATATTTT

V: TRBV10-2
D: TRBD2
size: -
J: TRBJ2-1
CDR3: CASQSGGSSYNEQFF
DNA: TGCGCCAGCCAGAGCGGGGGGAGCTCCTACAATGAGCAGTTCTTC

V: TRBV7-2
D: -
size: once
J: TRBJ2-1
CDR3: CASSFLGAWDEQFF
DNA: TGTGCCAGCAGCTTCTTGGGGGCTTGGGATGAGCAGTTCTTC

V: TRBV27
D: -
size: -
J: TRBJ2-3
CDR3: CASSPADRTDTQYF
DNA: TGTGCCAGCAGTCCAGCGGACCGCACAGATACGCAGTATTTT

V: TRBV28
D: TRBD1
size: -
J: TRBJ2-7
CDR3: CASLTLTGNYYEQYF
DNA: TGTGCCAGCCTTACGTTGACAGGGAACTACTACGAGCAGTACTTC

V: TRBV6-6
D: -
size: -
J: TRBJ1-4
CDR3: CAARRVATNEKLFF
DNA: TGTGCCGCAAGGCGGGTTGCAACTAATGAAAAACTGTTTTTT

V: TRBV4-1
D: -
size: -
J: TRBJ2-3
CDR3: CASSHEDSRPTDTQYF
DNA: TGCGCCAGCAGCCACGAAGACTCACGACCCACAGATACGCAGTATTTT

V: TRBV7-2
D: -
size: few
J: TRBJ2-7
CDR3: CASRLQTGSTGEQYF
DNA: TGTGCCAGCAGATTACAGACAGGATCTACGGGGGAGCAGTACTTC

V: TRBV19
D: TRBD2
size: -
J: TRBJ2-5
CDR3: CASSIDHPAGGAFQNF
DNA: TGTGCCAGTAGTATAGATCATCCAGCGGGGGGCGCCTTCCAGAACTTC

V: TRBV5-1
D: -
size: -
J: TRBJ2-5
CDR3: CASSLDNHQETQYF
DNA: TGCGCCAGCAGCTTGGACAACCACCAAGAGACCCAGTACTTC

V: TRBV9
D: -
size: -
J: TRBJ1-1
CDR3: CASSAQGQNTEAFF
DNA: TGTGCCAGCAGCGCCCAGGGACAGAACACTGAAGCTTTCTTT

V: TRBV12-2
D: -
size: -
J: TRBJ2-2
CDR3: CASRPRDVGDTVLTGELFF
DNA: TGTGCAAGTCGCCCAAGGGATGTCGGGGACACGGTCCTCACCGGGGAGCTGTTTTTT

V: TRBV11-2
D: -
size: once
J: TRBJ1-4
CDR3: CASSLVPGGEKLFF
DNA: TGTGCCAGCAGCTTAGTGCCCGGAGGGGAAAAACTGTTTTTT

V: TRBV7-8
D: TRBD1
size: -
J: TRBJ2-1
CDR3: CASSAVTGGPYNEQFF
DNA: TGTGCCAGCAGCGCCGTCACAGGGGGGCCCTACAATGAGCAGTTCTTC

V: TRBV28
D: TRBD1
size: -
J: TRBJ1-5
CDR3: CASSERQGLYSNQPQHF
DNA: TGTGCCAGCAGTGAAAGACAGGGGCTTTATAGCAATCAGCCCCAGCATTTT

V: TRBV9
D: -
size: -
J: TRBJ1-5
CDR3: CASSIGHLNQPQHF
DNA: TGTGCCAGCAGTATAGGACACCTTAATCAGCCCCAGCATTTT

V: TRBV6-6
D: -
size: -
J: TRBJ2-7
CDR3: CASSPIRTAYTSYEQYF
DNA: TGTGCCAGCAGTCCGATTAGGACAGCTTATACTTCCTACGAGCAGTACTTC

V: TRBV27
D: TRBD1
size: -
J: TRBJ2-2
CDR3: CASRPGQSNTGELFF
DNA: TGTGCCAGCAGACCGGGACAGTCGAACACCGGGGAGCTGTTTTTT

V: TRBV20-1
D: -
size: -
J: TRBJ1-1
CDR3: CSANEATGPRNTEAFF
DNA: TGCAGTGCTAATGAAGCAACAGGGCCCCGGAACACTGAAGCTTTCTTT

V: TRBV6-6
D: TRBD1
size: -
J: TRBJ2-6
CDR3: CASRQGAGGANVLTF
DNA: TGTGCCAGCAGGCAGGGGGCGGGAGGGGCCAACGTCCTGACTTTC

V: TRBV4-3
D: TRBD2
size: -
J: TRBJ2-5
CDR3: CASSQDPAGGQGETQYF
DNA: TGCGCCAGCAGCCAAGACCCGGCGGGGGGGCAGGGAGAGACCCAGTACTTC

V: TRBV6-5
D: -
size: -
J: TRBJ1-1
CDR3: CASSYGPGEFGAFF
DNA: TGTGCCAGCAGTTACGGTCCAGGGGAGTTTGGAGCTTTCTTT

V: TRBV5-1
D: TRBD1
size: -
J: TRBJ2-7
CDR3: CASSLTGGAAYEQYF
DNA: TGCGCCAGCAGCTTAACAGGGGGCGCGGCCTACGAGCAGTACTTC

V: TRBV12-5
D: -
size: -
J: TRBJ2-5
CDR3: CASGSLSGFRVGETQYF
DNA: TGTGCTAGTGGTTCTCTCTCAGGGTTTAGGGTGGGAGAGACCCAGTACTTC

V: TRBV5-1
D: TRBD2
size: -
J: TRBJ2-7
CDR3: CASSLPTSGGPGDYEQYF
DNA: TGCGCCAGCAGCTTGCCCACTAGCGGGGGGCCAGGAGACTACGAGCAGTACTTC

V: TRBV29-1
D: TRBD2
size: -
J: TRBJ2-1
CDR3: CSVAPRLAGVFSNEQFF
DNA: TGCAGCGTTGCCCCCAGACTAGCGGGAGTATTTTCCAATGAGCAGTTCTTC

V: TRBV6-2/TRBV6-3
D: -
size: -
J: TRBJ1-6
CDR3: CASSLGGSPLHF
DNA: TGTGCCAGCAGTCTCGGGGGTTCACCCCTCCACTTT

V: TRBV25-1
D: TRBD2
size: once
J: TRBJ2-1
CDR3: CASRGSSGTNNEQFF
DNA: TGTGCCAGCAGGGGGTCTAGCGGGACAAACAATGAGCAGTTCTTC

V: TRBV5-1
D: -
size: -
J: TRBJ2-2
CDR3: CASDTQGGDTGELFF
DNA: TGCGCCAGTGACACCCAGGGTGGCGACACCGGGGAGCTGTTTTTT

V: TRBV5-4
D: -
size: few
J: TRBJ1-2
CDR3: CASSPSRGFTYGYTF
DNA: TGTGCCAGCAGCCCATCCCGGGGTTTTACCTATGGCTACACCTTC

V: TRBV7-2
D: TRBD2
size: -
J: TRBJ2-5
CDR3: CASSLGVGGRGEGREAQYF
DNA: TGTGCCAGCAGCTTAGGCGTTGGCGGGAGAGGAGAGGGAAGAGAGGCCCAGTACTTC

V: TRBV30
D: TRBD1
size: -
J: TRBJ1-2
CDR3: CAWNMPGQGEFRYGYTF
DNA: TGTGCCTGGAATATGCCGGGACAGGGGGAATTTCGGTATGGCTACACCTTC

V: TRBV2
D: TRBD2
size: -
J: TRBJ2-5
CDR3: CASSEDGGVKTQYF
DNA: TGTGCCAGCAGTGAAGACGGGGGGGTAAAGACCCAGTACTTC

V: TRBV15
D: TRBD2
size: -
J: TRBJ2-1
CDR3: CATSRKAGGPGNEQFF
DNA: TGTGCCACCAGCAGGAAAGCGGGAGGGCCGGGGAATGAGCAGTTCTTC

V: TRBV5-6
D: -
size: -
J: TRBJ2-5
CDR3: CASREPRGATQYF
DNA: TGTGCCAGCAGGGAGCCTCGGGGGGCGACCCAGTACTTC

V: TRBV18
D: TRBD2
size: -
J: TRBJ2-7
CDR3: CASSPRTSGSKPYEQYF
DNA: TGTGCCAGCTCACCACGGACTAGCGGGAGTAAACCCTACGAGCAGTACTTC

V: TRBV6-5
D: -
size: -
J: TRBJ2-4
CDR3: CASTLTEAKNIQYF
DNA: TGTGCCAGCACCCTGACAGAAGCCAAAAACATTCAGTACTTC

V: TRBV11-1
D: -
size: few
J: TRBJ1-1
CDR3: CASSLTAGTSNTEAFF
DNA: TGTGCCAGCAGCTTAACCGCCGGGACTTCGAACACTGAAGCTTTCTTT

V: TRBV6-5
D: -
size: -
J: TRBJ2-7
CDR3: CASVGPGYEQYF
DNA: TGTGCCAGCGTAGGACCGGGGTACGAGCAGTACTTC

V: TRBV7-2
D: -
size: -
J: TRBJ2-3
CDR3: CASSLSGGPDTQYF
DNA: TGTGCCAGCAGCCTCTCGGGGGGCCCAGATACGCAGTATTTT

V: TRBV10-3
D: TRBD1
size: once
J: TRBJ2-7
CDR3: CAIRTGTGLSYEQYF
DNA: TGTGCCATCAGGACCGGGACAGGGCTTTCCTACGAGCAGTACTTC

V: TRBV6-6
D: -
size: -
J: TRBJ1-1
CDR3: CASSYSSQNTEAFF
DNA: TGTGCCAGCAGTTACTCTTCCCAGAACACTGAAGCTTTCTTT

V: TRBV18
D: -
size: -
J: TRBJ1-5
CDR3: CASSPGQLGNQPQHF
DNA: TGTGCCAGCTCCCCTGGACAGTTGGGGAATCAGCCCCAGCATTTT

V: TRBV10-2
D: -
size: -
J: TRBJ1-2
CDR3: CASSGGEGFLNYGYTF
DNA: TGCGCCAGCAGTGGGGGGGAAGGCTTCCTTAACTATGGCTACACCTTC

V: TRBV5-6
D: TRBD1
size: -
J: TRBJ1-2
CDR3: CASSFIRGAYGYTF
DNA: TGTGCCAGCAGCTTCATCAGGGGGGCGTATGGCTACACCTTC

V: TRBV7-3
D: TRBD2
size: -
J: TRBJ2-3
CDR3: CASSYLRTSGKDTQYF
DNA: TGTGCCAGCAGCTATTTAAGGACTAGCGGGAAAGATACGCAGTATTTT

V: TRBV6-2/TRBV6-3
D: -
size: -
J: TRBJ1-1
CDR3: CASSRRLNTEAFF
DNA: TGTGCCAGCAGCCGTCGTTTGAACACTGAAGCTTTCTTT